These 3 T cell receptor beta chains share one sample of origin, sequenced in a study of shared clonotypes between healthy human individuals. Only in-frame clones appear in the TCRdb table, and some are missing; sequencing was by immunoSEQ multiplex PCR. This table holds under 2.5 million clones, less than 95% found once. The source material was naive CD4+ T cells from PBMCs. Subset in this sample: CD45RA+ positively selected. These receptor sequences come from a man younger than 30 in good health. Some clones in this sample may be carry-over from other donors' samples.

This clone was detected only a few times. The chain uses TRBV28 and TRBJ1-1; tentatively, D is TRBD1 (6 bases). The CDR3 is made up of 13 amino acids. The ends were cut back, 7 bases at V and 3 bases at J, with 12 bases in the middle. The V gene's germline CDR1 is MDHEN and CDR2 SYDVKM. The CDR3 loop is CASIRTADTEAFF. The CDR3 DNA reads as TGTGCCAGCATCCGGACAGCAGACACTGAAGCTTTCTTT.

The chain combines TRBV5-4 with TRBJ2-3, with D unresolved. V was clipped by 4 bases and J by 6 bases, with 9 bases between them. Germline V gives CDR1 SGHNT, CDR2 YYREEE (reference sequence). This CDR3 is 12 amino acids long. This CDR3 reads CASSEWPDTQYF. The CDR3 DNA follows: TGTGCCAGCAGCGAGTGGCCTGATACGCAGTATTTT.

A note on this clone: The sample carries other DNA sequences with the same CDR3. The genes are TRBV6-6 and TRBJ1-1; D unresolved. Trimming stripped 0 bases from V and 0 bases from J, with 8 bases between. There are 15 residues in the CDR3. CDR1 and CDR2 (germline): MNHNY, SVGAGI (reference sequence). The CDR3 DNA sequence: TGTGCCAGCAGTTACTCCGGCGGACTGAACACTGAAGCTTTCTTT. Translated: CASSYSGGLNTEAFF.